The TCR beta chain under discussion was sequenced for a study of radiation and T cells in renal cell carcinoma. The wider study: Nephrectomy followed 15 Gy stereotactic body radiation by 4 weeks. Study conclusions and caveats: Without pretreatment biopsies, baseline tumor clonotype presence was undetermined.

Produced via immunoSEQ multiplex PCR; TCRdb's table is partial and in-frame only. The sample lists some 130,000 clones, about 81% occurring once. With respect to this clone: Its matching antigen is unknown.

Time point of the sample: blood 2 weeks post-SBRT. Described treatment: 15 Gy SBRT to primary tumor, nephrectomy 4 weeks later. Clear cell pathology was present in this patient's renal cell carcinoma. Looked up from germline, CDR1 is GTSNPN and CDR2 is SVGIG (reference sequence). V was clipped by 3 bases and J by 7 bases; unmatched bases: 3. This CDR3 is built from 12 residues. The V and J genes are TRBV30 and TRBJ2-7; 10 bases fit TRBD1. The receptor's source is a woman in her sixties with renal cell carcinoma. This specimen was blood, taken from a patient whose treatment included radiotherapy and nephrectomy. The CDR3 sequence: CAWSRTGGEQYF. CDR3 nucleotides: TGTGCCTGGAGCCGGACAGGGGGGGAGCAGTACTTC.